The 13 T cell receptor beta chains listed next were all sequenced from one sample in a study of OX40 agonist ivuxolimab in advanced cancers. The assay was immunoSEQ multiplex PCR, and TCRdb's table has in-frame clones only and misses some. The table has roughly 11,000 clones, around 76% seen once. Sample: CD4+ or CD8+ T cells sorted from blood, taken in a trial of the OX40 agonist ivuxolimab. These receptors came from an adult with an advanced solid tumor such as melanoma, head and neck, liver or kidney cancer.

This sequence joins TRBV5-1 and TRBJ1-5, with D perhaps TRBD1 (6 bases). Trimming cost V 2 bases and J 4 bases, with 13 bases left between them. The CDR3 is 15 residues long. CDR1 SGHRS and CDR2 YFSETQ come from the germline V gene. CDR3 sequence (DNA): TGCGCCAGCAGCTTCATGGGGGGCATAAATCAGCCCCAGCATTTT. Translated, it gives CASSFMGGINQPQHF.

There are a few counts of this clone. This chain links TRBV9 with TRBJ2-1; maybe TRBD1 (6 bases). The V end lost 4 bases, the J end lost 0 bases, and 11 bases lay between the germline ends. CDR1 is SGDLS, CDR2 YYNGEE, per germline. This CDR3 region has 15 residues. CDR3 DNA sequence: TGTGCCAGCAGCATGGGACAAGGCTCCTACAATGAGCAGTTCTTC. It is translated as CASSMGQGSYNEQFF.

V gene TRBV10-2 combines with J gene TRBJ2-1; D gene uncertain. The CDR3 is made up of 12 amino acids. CDR1 is WSHSY, CDR2 SAAADI, per germline. Trimming shortened V by 6 bases and J by 9 bases, and 12 bases separated the two germline ends. The CDR3 nucleotides read TGCGCCAGCAGGGGCCAGAGCGTTGAGCAGTTCTTC. It specifies CASRGQSVEQFF.

A single count supports this clone. The CDR3 reads CASSFPTSREQFF. CDR3 nucleotides: TGTGCCAGCAGCTTCCCGACTAGCCGTGAGCAGTTCTTC. The rearrangement uses TRBV5-6 and TRBJ2-1; 7 bases agree with TRBD2. Germline V gene lookup returns CDR1 SGHDT and CDR2 YYEEEE. CDR3 length: 13 residues. Trimming at V came to 2 bases and at J to 9 bases, leaving 5 bases not matched to a gene. Using reference TRBV5-6 and TRBJ2-1 for the parts outside the CDR3, the full variable domain is DAGVTQSPTHLIKTRGQQVTLRCSPKSGHDTVSWYQQALGQGPQFIFQYYEEEERQRGNFPDRFSGHQFPNYSSELNVNALLLGDSALYLCASSFPTSREQFFGPGTRLTVL.

The chain employs TRBV5-8 and TRBJ2-7; 11 positions agree with TRBD1. This CDR3 region has 17 residues. V shed 4 bases, J shed 6 bases, and the junction held 15 bases outside the gene matches. Germline V gene sequence: CDR1 SGHTS, CDR2 YDEGEE. DNA for the CDR3: TGTGCCAGCAGCGAAGGCCCCGGGACAGGGGGTCCGGGCGAGCAGTACTTC. It translates to CASSEGPGTGGPGEQYF.

This clone was seen just once. The chain is built from TRBV9 and TRBJ1-2, with D perhaps matching TRBD1 (5 bases). V lost 1 base and J lost 4, with 5 bases in between. Germline CDR1 is SGDLS and CDR2 is YYNGEE. The CDR3 runs 12 residues. CDR3: CASSVQGYGYTF. The CDR3 region has the DNA TGTGCCAGCAGCGTACAGGGCTATGGCTACACCTTC.

This clone was seen a handful of times. The rearrangement joins TRBV27 to TRBJ2-6; D is possibly TRBD2 (5 bases). Germline values: CDR1 MNHEY, CDR2 SMNVEV (reference sequence). The CDR3 totals 17 residues. Trimming took 6 bases from V and 0 from J, leaving 15 bases between them. The CDR3 protein is CASSEGFRSSGANVLTF. CDR3 in DNA: TGTGCCAGCAGCGAGGGATTCCGGAGCTCTGGGGCCAACGTCCTGACTTTC. Full variable domain (outside the CDR3, taken from reference TRBV27 and TRBJ2-6): EAQVTQNPRYLITVTGKKLTVTCSQNMNHEYMSWYRQDPGLGLRQIYYSMNVEVTDKGDVPEGYKVSRKEKRNFPLILESPSPNQTSLYFCASSEGFRSSGANVLTFGAGSRLTVL.

The rearrangement links TRBV5-8 to TRBJ2-1; 12 nucleotides agree with TRBD2. V lost 5 bases and J lost 6; bases outside the gene matches: 6. The CDR3 has 15 residues. The germline V gene encodes CDR1 SGHTS and CDR2 YDEGEE. The CDR3 reads CASSPTSGRANEQFF. The CDR3 DNA is TGTGCCAGCAGTCCGACTAGCGGGAGAGCCAATGAGCAGTTCTTC.

The CDR3 DNA reads as TGTGCCAGCAGCTTAGATAGCAACAACTACAATGAGCAGTTCTTC. Translated: CASSLDSNNYNEQFF. The chain employs TRBV13 and TRBJ2-1, with unresolved D. The CDR3 length is 15 residues. Trimming shortened V by 1 base and J by 3 bases, and 10 bases separated the two germline ends. The germline CDR1 and CDR2 sequences are PRHDT and FYEKMQ (reference sequence).

The J gene is TRBJ2-3, the V gene TRBV19; the match to TRBD2 covers 8 bases. Trimming at V came to 8 bases and at J to 2 bases, leaving 9 bases not matched to a gene. CDR3 length equals 15 residues. Germline loops: CDR1 LNHDA, CDR2 SQIVND (reference sequence). The CDR3 reads CASATTSAHTDTQYF. The CDR3 region has the DNA TGTGCCAGTGCTACGACTAGCGCCCACACAGATACGCAGTATTTT.

The CDR3 is CASSMGQGNQPQHF. Written as DNA, the CDR3 is TGTGCCAGTAGTATGGGCCAGGGGAATCAGCCCCAGCATTTT. V usage is TRBV19 and J usage is TRBJ1-5, with D possibly matching TRBD1 (6 bases). Between the trimmed V and J ends, which lost 3 bases and 4 bases, there was a span of 10 bases. Germline CDR1 is LNHDA and CDR2 is SQIVND (reference sequence). This CDR3 has 14 residues. The full variable domain, rest sourced from reference TRBV19 and TRBJ1-5, is DGGITQSPKYLFRKEGQNVTLSCEQNLNHDAMYWYRQDPGQGLRLIYYSQIVNDFQKGDIAEGYSVSREKKESFPLTVTSAQKNPTAFYLCASSMGQGNQPQHFGDGTRLSIL.

This clone has a single count. CDR3 amino acids: CASSIGTNQETQYF. The DNA of the CDR3 is TGCGCCAGCAGCATCGGGACCAATCAAGAGACCCAGTACTTC. The rearrangement joins TRBV5-1 to TRBJ2-5; D possibly matches TRBD1 or TRBD2 (5 bases each). The CDR3 runs to 14 residues. Germline lookup yields CDR1 SGHRS and CDR2 YFSETQ. V was cut by 4 bases and J by 2 bases, with 12 bases left in between.

V and J are TRBV19 and TRBJ2-1; weak D call: TRBD2 (6 bases). CDR3 length equals 11 residues. Germline assignment: CDR1 LNHDA and CDR2 SQIVND (reference sequence). The V end lost 8 bases, the J end lost 9 bases, and 11 bases lay between the germline ends. The CDR3 DNA sequence: TGTGCCAGTTCTCCTAGCGTTGAGCAGTTCTTC. This codes for CASSPSVEQFF.